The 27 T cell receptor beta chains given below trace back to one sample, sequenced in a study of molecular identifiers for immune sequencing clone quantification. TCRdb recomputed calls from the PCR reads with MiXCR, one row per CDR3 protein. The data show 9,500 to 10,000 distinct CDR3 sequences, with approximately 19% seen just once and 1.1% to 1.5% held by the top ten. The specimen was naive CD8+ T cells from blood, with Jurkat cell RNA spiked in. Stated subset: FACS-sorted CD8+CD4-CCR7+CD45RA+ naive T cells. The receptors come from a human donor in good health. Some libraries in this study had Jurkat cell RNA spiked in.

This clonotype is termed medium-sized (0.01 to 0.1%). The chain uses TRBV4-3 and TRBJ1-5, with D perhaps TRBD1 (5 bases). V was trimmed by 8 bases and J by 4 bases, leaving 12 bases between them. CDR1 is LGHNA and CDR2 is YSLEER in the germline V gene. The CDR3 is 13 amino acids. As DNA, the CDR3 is TGCGCCAGCGCTATTTACAGGAATCAGCCCCAGCATTTT. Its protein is CASAIYRNQPQHF.

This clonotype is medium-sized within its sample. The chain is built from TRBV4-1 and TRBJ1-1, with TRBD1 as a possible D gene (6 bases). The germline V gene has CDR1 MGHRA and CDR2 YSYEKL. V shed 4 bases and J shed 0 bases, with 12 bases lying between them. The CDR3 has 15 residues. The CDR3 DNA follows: TGCGCCAGCAGCCCGAGACAGGTAATGAACACTGAAGCTTTCTTT. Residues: CASSPRQVMNTEAFF.

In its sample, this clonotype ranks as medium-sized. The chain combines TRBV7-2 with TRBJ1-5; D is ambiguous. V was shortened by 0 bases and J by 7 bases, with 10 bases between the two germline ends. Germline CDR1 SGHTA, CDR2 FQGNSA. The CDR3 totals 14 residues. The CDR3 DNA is TGTGCCAGCAGCTTAGCGGAGGGTAGGCAGCCCCAGCATTTT. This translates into CASSLAEGRQPQHF. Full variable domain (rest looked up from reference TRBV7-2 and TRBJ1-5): GAGVSQSPSNKVTEKGKDVELRCDPISGHTALYWYRQSLGQGLEFLIYFQGNSAPDKSGLPSDRFSAERTGGSVSTLTIQRTQQEDSAVYLCASSLAEGRQPQHFGDGTRLSIL.

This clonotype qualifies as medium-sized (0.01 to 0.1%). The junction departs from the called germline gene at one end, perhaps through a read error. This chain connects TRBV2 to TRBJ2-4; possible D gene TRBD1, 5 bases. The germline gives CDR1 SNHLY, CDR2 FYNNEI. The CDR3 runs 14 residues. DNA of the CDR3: TGTGCCTGCAGACAGAATCTAGCCAAAAACATTCAGTACTTC. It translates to CACRQNLAKNIQYF.

CDR3 sequence: CSARGRSAIRTDTQYF. In nucleotides, the CDR3 is TGCAGTGCTAGAGGGCGTAGCGCAATCCGCACAGATACGCAGTATTTT. The chain has TRBV20-1 and TRBJ2-3, with D tentatively TRBD2 (5 bases). The V and J ends lost 1 base and 1 base respectively, with 15 bases between them. The CDR3 has 16 amino acids. Germline assignment: CDR1 DFQATT and CDR2 SNEGSKA (reference sequence).

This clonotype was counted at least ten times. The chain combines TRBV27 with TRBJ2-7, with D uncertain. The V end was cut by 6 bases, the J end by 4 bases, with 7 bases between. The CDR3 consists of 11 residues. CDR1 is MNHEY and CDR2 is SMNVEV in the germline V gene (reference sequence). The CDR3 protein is CASRTPYEQYF. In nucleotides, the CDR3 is TGTGCCAGCAGGACCCCTTACGAGCAGTACTTC.

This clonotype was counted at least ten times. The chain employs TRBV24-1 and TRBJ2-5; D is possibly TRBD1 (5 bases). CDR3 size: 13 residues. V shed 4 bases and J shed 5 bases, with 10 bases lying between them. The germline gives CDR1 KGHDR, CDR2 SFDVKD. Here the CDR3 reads CATSDRHRETQYF. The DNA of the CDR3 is TGTGCCACCAGTGACCGTCACAGGGAGACCCAGTACTTC.

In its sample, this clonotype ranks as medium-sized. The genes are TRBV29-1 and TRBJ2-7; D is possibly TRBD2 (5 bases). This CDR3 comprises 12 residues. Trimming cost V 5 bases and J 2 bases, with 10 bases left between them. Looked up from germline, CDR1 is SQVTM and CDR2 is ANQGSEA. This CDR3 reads CSVTPGTYEQYF. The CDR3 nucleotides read TGCAGCGTTACTCCGGGAACCTACGAGCAGTACTTC.

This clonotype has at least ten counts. The CDR3 coding sequence is TGTGCCAGTAGTATAGATCTACCAGGGAGCCCCTACAATGAGCAGTTCTTC. It is translated as CASSIDLPGSPYNEQFF. The chain recombines TRBV19 with TRBJ2-1; either TRBD1 or TRBD2 may supply D (5 bases each). This CDR3 contains 17 residues. The germline V gene encodes CDR1 LNHDA and CDR2 SQIVND (reference sequence). V was shortened by 0 bases and J by 2 bases, with 14 bases between the two germline ends.

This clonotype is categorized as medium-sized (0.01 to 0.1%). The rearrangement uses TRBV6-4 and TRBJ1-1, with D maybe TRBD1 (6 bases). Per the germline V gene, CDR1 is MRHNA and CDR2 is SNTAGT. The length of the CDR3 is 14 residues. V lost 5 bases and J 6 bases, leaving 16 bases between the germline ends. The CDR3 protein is CASSSQGDGAEAFF. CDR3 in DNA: TGTGCCAGCAGTTCACAGGGCGACGGGGCTGAAGCTTTCTTT.

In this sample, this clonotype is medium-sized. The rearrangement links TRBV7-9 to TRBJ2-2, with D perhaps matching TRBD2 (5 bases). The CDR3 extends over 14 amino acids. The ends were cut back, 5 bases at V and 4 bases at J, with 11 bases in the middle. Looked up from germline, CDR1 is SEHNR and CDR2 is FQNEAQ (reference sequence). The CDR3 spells CASSDKDSTGELFF. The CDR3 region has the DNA TGTGCCAGCAGCGACAAGGACTCCACCGGGGAGCTGTTTTTT.

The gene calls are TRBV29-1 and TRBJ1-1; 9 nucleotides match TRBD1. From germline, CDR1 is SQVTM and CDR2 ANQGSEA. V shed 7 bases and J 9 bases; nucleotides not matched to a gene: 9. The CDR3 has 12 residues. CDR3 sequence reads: CSASDRGTKAFF. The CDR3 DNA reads TGCAGCGCATCGGACAGGGGAACTAAAGCTTTCTTT.

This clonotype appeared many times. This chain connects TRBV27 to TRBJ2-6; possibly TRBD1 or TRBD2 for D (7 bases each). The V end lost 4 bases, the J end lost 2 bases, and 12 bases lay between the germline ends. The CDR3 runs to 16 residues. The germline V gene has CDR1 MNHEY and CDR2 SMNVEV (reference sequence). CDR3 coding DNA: TGTGCCAGCAGTTCAGGGGGGGGCGCTGGGGCCAACGTCCTGACTTTC. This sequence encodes CASSSGGGAGANVLTF.

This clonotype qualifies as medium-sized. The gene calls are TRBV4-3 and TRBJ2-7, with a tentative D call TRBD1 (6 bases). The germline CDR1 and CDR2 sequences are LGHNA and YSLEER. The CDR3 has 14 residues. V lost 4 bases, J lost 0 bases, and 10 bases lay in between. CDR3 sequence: CASSPGQLSYEQYF. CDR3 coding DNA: TGCGCCAGCAGCCCCGGACAGCTCTCCTACGAGCAGTACTTC.

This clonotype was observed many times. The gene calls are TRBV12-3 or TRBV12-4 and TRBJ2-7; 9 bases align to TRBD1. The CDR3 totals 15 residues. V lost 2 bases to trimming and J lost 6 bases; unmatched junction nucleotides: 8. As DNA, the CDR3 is TGTGCCAGCAGTTTATCACGGGACAGGGCATCCGAGCAGTACTTC. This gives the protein CASSLSRDRASEQYF.

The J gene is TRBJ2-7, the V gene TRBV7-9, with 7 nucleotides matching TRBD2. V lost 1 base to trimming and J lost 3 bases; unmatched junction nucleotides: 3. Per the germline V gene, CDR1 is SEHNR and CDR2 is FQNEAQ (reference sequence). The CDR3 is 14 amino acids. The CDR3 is CASSLDPGGYEQYF. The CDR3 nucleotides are TGTGCCAGCAGCTTAGACCCGGGAGGCTACGAGCAGTACTTC.

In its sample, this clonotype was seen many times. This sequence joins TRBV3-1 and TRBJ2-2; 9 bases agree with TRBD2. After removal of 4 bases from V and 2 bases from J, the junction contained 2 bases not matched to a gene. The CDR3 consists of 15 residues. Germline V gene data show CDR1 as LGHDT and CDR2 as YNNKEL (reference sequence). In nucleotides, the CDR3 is TGTGCCAGCAGCCTAGCGGGGGCCAACACCGGGGAGCTGTTTTTT. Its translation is CASSLAGANTGELFF.

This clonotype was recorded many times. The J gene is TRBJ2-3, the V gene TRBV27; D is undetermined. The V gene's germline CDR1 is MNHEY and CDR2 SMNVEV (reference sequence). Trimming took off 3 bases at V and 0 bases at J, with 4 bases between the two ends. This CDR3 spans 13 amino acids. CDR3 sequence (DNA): TGTGCCAGCAGTTTGGGGAGCACAGATACGCAGTATTTT. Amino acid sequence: CASSLGSTDTQYF.

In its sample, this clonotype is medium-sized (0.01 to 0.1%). The CDR3 region has the DNA TGTGCCAGCAGCTCACAGGGGTCGTTCACAGATACGCAGTATTTT. It is translated as CASSSQGSFTDTQYF. The genes are TRBV5-4 and TRBJ2-3; 7 bases align to TRBD1. Germline values: CDR1 SGHNT, CDR2 YYREEE (reference sequence). The CDR3 is 15 amino acids. Trimming took 3 bases from V and 2 from J; bases not matched to a gene: 6.

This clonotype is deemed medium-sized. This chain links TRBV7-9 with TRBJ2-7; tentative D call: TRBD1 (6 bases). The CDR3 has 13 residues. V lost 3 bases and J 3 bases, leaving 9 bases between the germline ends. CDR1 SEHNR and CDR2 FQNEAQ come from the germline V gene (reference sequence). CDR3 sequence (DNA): TGTGCCAGCAGCTTCGGCAGGGGCTACGAGCAGTACTTC. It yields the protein CASSFGRGYEQYF.

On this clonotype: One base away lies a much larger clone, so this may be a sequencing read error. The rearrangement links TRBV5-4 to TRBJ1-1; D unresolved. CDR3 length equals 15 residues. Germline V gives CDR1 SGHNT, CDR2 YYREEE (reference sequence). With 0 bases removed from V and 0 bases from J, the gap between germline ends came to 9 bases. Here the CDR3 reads CASSLGRNLNTEAFF. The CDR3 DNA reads TGTGCCAGCAGCTTGGGCAGAAACCTGAACACTGAAGCTTTCTTT.

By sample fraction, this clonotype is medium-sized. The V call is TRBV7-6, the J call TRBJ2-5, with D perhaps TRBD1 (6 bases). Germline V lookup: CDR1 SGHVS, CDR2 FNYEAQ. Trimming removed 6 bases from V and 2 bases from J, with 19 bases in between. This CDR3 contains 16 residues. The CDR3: CASSPLLGTPQETQYF. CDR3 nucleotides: TGTGCCAGCAGTCCCCTCTTAGGGACACCACAAGAGACCCAGTACTTC.

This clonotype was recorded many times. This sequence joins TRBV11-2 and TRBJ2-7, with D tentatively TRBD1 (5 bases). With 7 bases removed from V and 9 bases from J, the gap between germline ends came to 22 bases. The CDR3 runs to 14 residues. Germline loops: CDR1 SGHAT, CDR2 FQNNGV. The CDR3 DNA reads TGTGCCAGCAACTTGGGGCAGGGAATGATGTGGCAGTACTTC. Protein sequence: CASNLGQGMMWQYF.

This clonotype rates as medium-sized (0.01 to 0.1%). The CDR3 DNA reads TGTGCCAGCAGCTTAGACAGGGATGGCACTGAAGCTTTCTTT. As protein: CASSLDRDGTEAFF. The chain links TRBV11-1 to TRBJ1-1, with D maybe TRBD1 (6 bases). V lost 1 base and J 4 bases, leaving 10 bases between the germline ends. The V gene's germline CDR1 is SGHAT and CDR2 FQDESV (reference sequence). The CDR3 runs to 14 residues. Complete variable domain (other parts from reference TRBV11-1 and TRBJ1-1): EAEVAQSPRYKITEKSQAVAFWCDPISGHATLYWYRQILGQGPELLVQFQDESVVDDSQLPKDRFSAERLKGVDSTLKIQPAELGDSAMYLCASSLDRDGTEAFFGQGTRLTVV.

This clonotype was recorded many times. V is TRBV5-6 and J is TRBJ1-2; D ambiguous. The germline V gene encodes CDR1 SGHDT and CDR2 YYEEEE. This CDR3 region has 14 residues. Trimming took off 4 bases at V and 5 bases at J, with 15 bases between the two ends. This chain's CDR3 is CASSPGGSSYGYTF. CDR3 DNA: TGTGCCAGCAGCCCCGGCGGCTCCTCTTATGGCTACACCTTC.

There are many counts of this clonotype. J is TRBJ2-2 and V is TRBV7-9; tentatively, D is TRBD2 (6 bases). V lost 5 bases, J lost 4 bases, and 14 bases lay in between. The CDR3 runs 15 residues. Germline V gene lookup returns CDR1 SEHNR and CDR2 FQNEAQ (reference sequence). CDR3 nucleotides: TGTGCCAGCAGCAGGCTTGCGGGGTCCACCGGGGAGCTGTTTTTT. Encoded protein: CASSRLAGSTGELFF.

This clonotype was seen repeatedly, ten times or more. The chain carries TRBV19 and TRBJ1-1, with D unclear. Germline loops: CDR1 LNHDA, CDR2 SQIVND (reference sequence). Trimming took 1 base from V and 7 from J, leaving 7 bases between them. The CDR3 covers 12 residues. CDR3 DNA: TGTGCCAGTAGTATAGGGGGAGGTGAAGCTTTCTTT. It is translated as CASSIGGGEAFF.